The following is a TCR beta chain sequence with its context. Antigen specificity is unknown. This sample stems from a study of cytomegalovirus exposure and HLA in healthy donors. Regarding the study as a whole: It was assumed in the presence/absence analyses that sequencing depth was roughly uniform across donors. Reported findings show TCR beta sequences accurately forecast HLA-A and HLA-B alleles in most subjects. A prior analysis recorded that most TCR beta V segments were productive about 87% or about 30% of the time.

With 60 Vbeta and 13 Jbeta primers, the PCR was carried out. Method: immunoSEQ multiplex PCR; TCRdb's copy keeps in-frame clones and lacks some. The sample records 200,000 or so clones, 76% being singletons. The germline CDR1 and CDR2 sequences are SGDLS and YYNGEE. This CDR3 region has 11 residues. Trimming stripped 3 bases from V and 6 bases from J, with 7 bases between. Although they were nominally healthy when sampled, donors likely had unrecorded immune exposures. The chain has TRBV9 and TRBJ2-7; D is possibly TRBD2 (5 bases). This sequence originates from a young man in good health and CMV-seronegative. Sequencing was performed on PBMCs. CDR3 residues: CASSDAGEQYF. DNA for the CDR3: TGTGCCAGCAGCGACGCGGGCGAGCAGTACTTC.